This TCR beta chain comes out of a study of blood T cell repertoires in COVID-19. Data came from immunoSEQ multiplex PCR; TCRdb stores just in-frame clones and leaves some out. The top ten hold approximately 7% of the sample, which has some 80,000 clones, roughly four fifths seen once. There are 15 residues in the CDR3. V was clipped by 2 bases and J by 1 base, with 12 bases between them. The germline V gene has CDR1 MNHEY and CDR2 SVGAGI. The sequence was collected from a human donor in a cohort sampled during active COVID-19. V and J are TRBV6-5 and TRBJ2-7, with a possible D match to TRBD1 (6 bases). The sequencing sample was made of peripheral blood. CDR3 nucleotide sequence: TGTGCCAGCAGTTACCAACAGGACAGTTCCTACGAGCAGTACTTC. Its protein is CASSYQQDSSYEQYF.